Reported below is one T cell receptor beta chain. The antigen it binds to is not known. There are no base qualities to consult, and no much larger clone falls within one base. This sample stems from a study of T cell changes during pregnancy in multiple sclerosis (dated by TCRdb to the late 2010s). The study in broad terms: The study looked at changes in the T cell repertoire across pregnancy in women with multiple sclerosis.

Library construction relied on the immunoSEQ multiplex PCR assay. In its TCRdb copy, this immuneACCESS table keeps in-frame sequences only and misses some clones. Where compared with another copy, unresolved V genes explain less than half of these, and the others have no known cause. This sample is represented by about 22,000 clones; about 89% of them were singletons. Of the sample, 0.67% falls within the top ten clones. CDR1 and CDR2, per the germline V gene (reference sequence), are MNHNY and SVGAGI. V and J are truncated by 6 bases and 1 base respectively, leaving an intervening sequence of 12 bases. The CDR3 runs 15 residues from the cysteine to the phenylalanine. Just the 45-base CDR3 DNA is kept, in frame starting at base 1.

The chain is assembled from TRBV6-6 and TRBJ1-4; the D gene assignment is ambiguous. This TCR was sampled from a female donor in good health, enrolled as a control in a pregnancy study. This sample comprised CD4+ T cells from peripheral blood mononuclear cells, obtained in the third trimester of pregnancy. The CDR3 protein: CASSLPGRTNEKLFF. The nucleotide sequence reads TGTGCCAGCAGCCTGCCTGGCAGAACTAATGAAAAACTGTTTTTT.